A selection of T cell receptor beta chains follows, all from one sample in a study of CD8 T cells in ankylosing spondylitis. TCRdb fed the 5' RACE reads into MiXCR, producing one record per CDR3 protein. The repertoire holds 670,000 or so distinct CDR3 sequences, with around 19% as singletons. Material: blood, either unsorted or a sorted T cell fraction (not recorded which). Source of these receptors: a male donor with ankylosing spondylitis. The CDR3 runs from the conserved cysteine through the conserved F or W. Each record gives: CDR3 protein, CDR3 DNA, V gene, J gene, D gene, clone size. The D gene is left open where the match is weak. The size of a clone is reported for some rows only, either as once, few or many, or as a class for expanded clones.

cdr3_aa: CASSPGQGRDTEAFF; cdr3_nt: TGTGCCAGCAGCCCTGGACAGGGGCGAGACACTGAAGCTTTCTTT; v_call: TRBV3-1; j_call: TRBJ1-1; d_call: TRBD1; clone_size: .
cdr3_aa: CSAKANEGLAGVTGELFF; cdr3_nt: TGCAGTGCTAAAGCTAACGAAGGGCTAGCGGGAGTGACCGGGGAGCTGTTTTTT; v_call: TRBV20-1; j_call: TRBJ2-2; d_call: TRBD2; clone_size: few
cdr3_aa: CPPASSAGELFF; cdr3_nt: TGTCCCCCAGCGAGCAGCGCCGGGGAGCTGTTTTTT; v_call: TRBV12-3/TRBV12-4; j_call: TRBJ2-2; d_call: .; clone_size: many
cdr3_aa: CASSHLYWDSANTGELFF; cdr3_nt: TGTGCCAGCAGCCACTTATATTGGGACTCCGCGAACACCGGGGAGCTGTTTTTT; v_call: TRBV27; j_call: TRBJ2-2; d_call: .; clone_size: .
cdr3_aa: CASTGGKNYEQYF; cdr3_nt: TGTGCCAGCACCGGGGGGAAGAACTACGAGCAGTACTTC; v_call: TRBV7-9; j_call: TRBJ2-7; d_call: TRBD2; clone_size: .
cdr3_aa: CSVGGLAGGPNEQYF; cdr3_nt: TGCAGCGTTGGGGGGCTAGCGGGAGGGCCTAACGAGCAGTACTTC; v_call: TRBV29-1; j_call: TRBJ2-7; d_call: TRBD2; clone_size: few
cdr3_aa: CASSVGGGSQPQHF; cdr3_nt: TGTGCCAGCAGCGTAGGAGGGGGTTCCCAGCCCCAGCATTTT; v_call: TRBV9; j_call: TRBJ1-5; d_call: .; clone_size: few
cdr3_aa: CASTSPGMNTEAFF; cdr3_nt: TGTGCCAGCACCTCACCGGGGATGAACACTGAAGCTTTCTTT; v_call: TRBV12-3/TRBV12-4; j_call: TRBJ1-1; d_call: .; clone_size: medium-sized
cdr3_aa: CSVESAGHYGYTF; cdr3_nt: TGCAGCGTCGAGAGCGCAGGCCACTATGGCTACACCTTC; v_call: TRBV29-1; j_call: TRBJ1-2; d_call: .; clone_size: few
cdr3_aa: CASSLTGTADYGYTF; cdr3_nt: TGTGCCAGCAGCTTAACCGGGACAGCAGACTATGGCTACACCTTC; v_call: TRBV7-9; j_call: TRBJ1-2; d_call: TRBD1; clone_size: .
cdr3_aa: CASSPTGAKNIQYF; cdr3_nt: TGTGCCAGCAGCCCCACGGGAGCCAAAAACATTCAGTACTTC; v_call: TRBV7-2; j_call: TRBJ2-4; d_call: .; clone_size: .
cdr3_aa: CASSLLAESTDTQYF; cdr3_nt: TGTGCCAGCAGCCTCCTAGCGGAGAGCACAGATACGCAGTATTTT; v_call: TRBV7-9; j_call: TRBJ2-3; d_call: TRBD2; clone_size: once
cdr3_aa: CASSQVKAGGPDEQFF; cdr3_nt: TGTGCCAGCAGCCAGGTGAAAGCGGGGGGGCCTGATGAGCAGTTCTTC; v_call: TRBV7-9; j_call: TRBJ2-1; d_call: TRBD2; clone_size: .
cdr3_aa: CSVGAGQGENQPQHF; cdr3_nt: TGCAGCGTTGGCGCGGGACAGGGAGAGAATCAGCCCCAGCATTTT; v_call: TRBV29-1; j_call: TRBJ1-5; d_call: TRBD1; clone_size: many
cdr3_aa: CASTRAGTADTGELFF; cdr3_nt: TGTGCCAGCACACGGGCAGGGACAGCTGACACCGGGGAGCTGTTTTTT; v_call: TRBV6-1; j_call: TRBJ2-2; d_call: TRBD1; clone_size: .
cdr3_aa: CASMRQGGSGANVLTF; cdr3_nt: TGTGCCAGCATGCGACAGGGGGGCTCTGGGGCCAACGTCCTGACTTTC; v_call: TRBV28; j_call: TRBJ2-6; d_call: TRBD1; clone_size: .
cdr3_aa: CASSPLLLDTQYF; cdr3_nt: TGTGCCAGCAGCCCACTACTCCTAGATACGCAGTATTTT; v_call: TRBV7-6; j_call: TRBJ2-3; d_call: .; clone_size: few
cdr3_aa: CASSYSGLRNNEQFF; cdr3_nt: TGTGCCAGCAGTTACTCAGGACTGAGGAACAATGAGCAGTTCTTC; v_call: TRBV6-2/TRBV6-3; j_call: TRBJ2-1; d_call: .; clone_size: .
cdr3_aa: CSARGERYTEAFF; cdr3_nt: TGCAGTGCTAGAGGGGAACGGTACACTGAAGCTTTCTTT; v_call: TRBV20-1; j_call: TRBJ1-1; d_call: .; clone_size: .
cdr3_aa: CASSQSLAGGDEKLFF; cdr3_nt: TGTGCCAGCAGCCAATCCCTCGCGGGTGGGGATGAAAAACTGTTTTTT; v_call: TRBV4-2; j_call: TRBJ1-4; d_call: .; clone_size: few
cdr3_aa: CASGQGRSYEQYF; cdr3_nt: TGTGCCAGCGGACAGGGCAGGTCCTACGAGCAGTACTTC; v_call: TRBV28; j_call: TRBJ2-7; d_call: TRBD1; clone_size: .
cdr3_aa: CASSQESGQHYNSPLHF; cdr3_nt: TGCGCCAGCAGCCAAGAATCAGGACAGCACTATAATTCACCCCTCCACTTT; v_call: TRBV4-3; j_call: TRBJ1-6; d_call: .; clone_size: few
cdr3_aa: CASSLGEVTDEQYF; cdr3_nt: TGCGCCAGCAGCTTGGGCGAGGTTACGGACGAGCAGTACTTC; v_call: TRBV5-1; j_call: TRBJ2-7; d_call: .; clone_size: .
cdr3_aa: CASSVRTVSNNEQFF; cdr3_nt: TGTGCCAGCAGCGTCCGGACAGTCTCTAACAATGAGCAGTTCTTC; v_call: TRBV13; j_call: TRBJ2-1; d_call: .; clone_size: few
cdr3_aa: CSASGAKNTEAFF; cdr3_nt: TGCAGTGCTAGCGGGGCCAAGAACACTGAAGCTTTCTTT; v_call: TRBV20-1; j_call: TRBJ1-1; d_call: .; clone_size: few
cdr3_aa: CAWNYPTYNEQFF; cdr3_nt: TGTGCCTGGAACTATCCCACCTACAATGAGCAGTTCTTC; v_call: TRBV30; j_call: TRBJ2-1; d_call: .; clone_size: .
cdr3_aa: CASSFGWEGEQYF; cdr3_nt: TGCGCCAGCAGCTTCGGTTGGGAAGGCGAGCAGTACTTC; v_call: TRBV5-1; j_call: TRBJ2-7; d_call: .; clone_size: .
cdr3_aa: CASSPLSEAEGGYTF; cdr3_nt: TGTGCCAGCTCACCACTTTCGGAGGCCGAGGGTGGCTACACCTTC; v_call: TRBV18; j_call: TRBJ1-2; d_call: .; clone_size: few
cdr3_aa: CASSRQEGRSYNEQFF; cdr3_nt: TGTGCCAGCAGCCGACAGGAAGGGCGCTCCTACAATGAGCAGTTCTTC; v_call: TRBV7-2; j_call: TRBJ2-1; d_call: .; clone_size: .
cdr3_aa: CASSPLDRAHGELFF; cdr3_nt: TGTGCCAGCAGCCCGCTGGACAGGGCGCACGGGGAGCTGTTTTTT; v_call: TRBV7-8; j_call: TRBJ2-2; d_call: TRBD1; clone_size: .
cdr3_aa: CASSLGVSNSNQPQHF; cdr3_nt: TGCGCCAGCAGCTTAGGGGTCAGCAATAGCAATCAGCCCCAGCATTTT; v_call: TRBV5-1; j_call: TRBJ1-5; d_call: .; clone_size: many
cdr3_aa: CASSRANLGQETQYF; cdr3_nt: TGTGCCAGCAGCCGGGCAAACTTGGGGCAAGAGACCCAGTACTTC; v_call: TRBV11-1; j_call: TRBJ2-5; d_call: .; clone_size: .
cdr3_aa: CSAGGTGDQPQHF; cdr3_nt: TGCAGTGCTGGGGGCACCGGGGATCAGCCCCAGCATTTT; v_call: TRBV20-1; j_call: TRBJ1-5; d_call: .; clone_size: few
cdr3_aa: CASSPGTGLSSFGNTIYF; cdr3_nt: TGTGCCAGCAGCCCCGGGACAGGTCTTTCGTCCTTTGGAAACACCATATATTTT; v_call: TRBV5-5; j_call: TRBJ1-3; d_call: TRBD1; clone_size: .
cdr3_aa: CASSVSGTNHEQYF; cdr3_nt: TGTGCCAGCAGCGTCTCGGGAACGAACCACGAGCAGTACTTC; v_call: TRBV9; j_call: TRBJ2-7; d_call: .; clone_size: .
cdr3_aa: CASSYSGGSKDEQFF; cdr3_nt: TGTGCCAGCAGCTACAGCGGGGGGTCGAAGGATGAGCAGTTCTTC; v_call: TRBV9; j_call: TRBJ2-1; d_call: TRBD2; clone_size: many
cdr3_aa: CASSLDWTSGTYEQYF; cdr3_nt: TGTGCCAGCAGCTTAGACTGGACTAGCGGAACCTACGAGCAGTACTTC; v_call: TRBV7-9; j_call: TRBJ2-7; d_call: TRBD2; clone_size: once
cdr3_aa: CASSLPSGARNEQFF; cdr3_nt: TGTGCCAGCAGTTTGCCGTCGGGGGCTAGGAATGAGCAGTTCTTC; v_call: TRBV12-3/TRBV12-4; j_call: TRBJ2-1; d_call: .; clone_size: .
cdr3_aa: CASSLLAGTYNEQFF; cdr3_nt: TGTGCCAGCAGCTTACTAGCGGGGACCTACAATGAGCAGTTCTTC; v_call: TRBV12-3/TRBV12-4; j_call: TRBJ2-1; d_call: TRBD2; clone_size: many
cdr3_aa: CASSQGPSGRAQQYF; cdr3_nt: TGCGCCAGCAGCCAAGGTCCAAGCGGGAGGGCCCAGCAGTACTTC; v_call: TRBV4-1; j_call: TRBJ2-7; d_call: TRBD2; clone_size: .
cdr3_aa: CASSVDPGNEQYF; cdr3_nt: TGTGCCAGCAGCGTAGATCCGGGTAACGAGCAGTACTTC; v_call: TRBV9; j_call: TRBJ2-7; d_call: .; clone_size: .